The rows below give T cell receptor beta chains drawn from one sample of a study of post-analysis software for immune sequencing data. Using its own MiXCR run on the PCR reads, TCRdb lists one record per CDR3 protein. The data hold hundreds of thousands of distinct CDR3 sequences, with 55% to 60% observed a single time. The specimen sequenced was blood. Every receptor here comes from a girl aged 2-15 years with multiple sclerosis. Each CDR3 is given without its conserved first and last residue. A D gene is named only where the DNA matches it firmly.

d_call j_call v_call cdr3_length cdr3_aa
NA TRBJ2-5 TRBV6-1 13 ASSEDRGRWETQY
TRBD1 TRBJ1-2 TRBV4-1 13 ASSQGQGASYGYT
NA TRBJ1-5 TRBV6-1 11 ASSRSWNQPQH
NA TRBJ1-1 TRBV29-1 9 SVVMNTEAF
TRBD2 TRBJ2-1 TRBV6-2/TRBV6-3 13 ASSYGGETYNEQF
NA TRBJ2-5 TRBV6-5 12 ASSYSRVQETQY
NA TRBJ2-1 TRBV3-1 12 ASSPGTHNNEQF
NA TRBJ2-3 TRBV5-1 11 ASSRDATDTQY
TRBD2 TRBJ2-3 TRBV20-1 13 SARRPAGRTDTQY
TRBD2 TRBJ2-1 TRBV5-1 14 ASSFGLAGVHGEQF
NA TRBJ2-3 TRBV10-2 12 ASSERVSRDTQY
NA TRBJ2-1 TRBV28 8 ASGAAGQF